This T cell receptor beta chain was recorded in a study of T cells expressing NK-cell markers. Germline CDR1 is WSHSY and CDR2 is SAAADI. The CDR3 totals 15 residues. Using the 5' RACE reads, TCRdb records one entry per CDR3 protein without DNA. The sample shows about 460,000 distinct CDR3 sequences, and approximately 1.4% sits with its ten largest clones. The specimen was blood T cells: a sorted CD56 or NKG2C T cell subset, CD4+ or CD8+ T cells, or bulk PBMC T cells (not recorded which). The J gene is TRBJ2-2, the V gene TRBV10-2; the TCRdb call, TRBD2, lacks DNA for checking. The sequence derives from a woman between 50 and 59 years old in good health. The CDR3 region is CASSALAASTGELFF.